This T cell receptor beta chain was observed in a study of OX40 agonist ivuxolimab in advanced cancers. Whole-study context: Ivuxolimab doses were 0.01, 0.1, 0.3, 1.5, 3 or 10 mg/kg every 2 weeks.

Using immunoSEQ multiplex PCR, the repertoire was profiled, and TCRdb retains in-frame clones only, with some absent. Of tens of thousands of clones in the sample, 75% to 90% were seen once. Regarding the study as a whole: The study observed clonal expansion of CD4+ and CD8+ blood T cells by week 6 at 0.1 to 3.0 mg/kg.

Of note for this clone: What it recognizes is unknown.

Germline V gives CDR1 MNHEY, CDR2 SVGAGI. The CDR3 runs to 13 residues. V was clipped by 4 bases and J by 1 base, with 7 bases between them. The specimen comprised CD4+ or CD8+ T cells sorted from blood, sampled in a trial of the OX40 agonist ivuxolimab. This receptor was taken from an adult with an advanced solid tumor such as melanoma, head and neck, liver or kidney cancer. V gene TRBV6-5 combines with J gene TRBJ1-1, with D hard to call. CDR3 nucleotides: TGTGCCAGCAGTTCGTTAGAGAACACTGAAGCTTTCTTT. Encoded protein: CASSSLENTEAFF.